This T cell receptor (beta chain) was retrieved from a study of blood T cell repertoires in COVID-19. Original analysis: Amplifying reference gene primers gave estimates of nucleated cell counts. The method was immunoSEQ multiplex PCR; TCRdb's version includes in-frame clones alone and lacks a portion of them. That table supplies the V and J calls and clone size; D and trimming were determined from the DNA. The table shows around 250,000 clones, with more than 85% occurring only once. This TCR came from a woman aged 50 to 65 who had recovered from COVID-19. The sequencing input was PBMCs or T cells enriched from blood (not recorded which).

The CDR3 is CASSPLRGFSSGYTF. The CDR3 DNA reads as TGTGCCAGCAGCCCATTGCGGGGATTCTCCTCCGGCTACACCTTC. V gene TRBV27 combines with J gene TRBJ1-2, with no clear D. V lost 6 bases and J lost 8, with 22 bases in between. Germline V gives CDR1 MNHEY, CDR2 SMNVEV (reference sequence). The CDR3 totals 15 residues.